What follows are 8 T cell receptor beta chains derived from one specimen sequenced in a study of T cell repertoires in cytomegalovirus infection. TCRdb independently ran MiXCR on the reads; one entry per CDR3 protein. The data contain some 600,000 distinct CDR3 sequences, roughly 24% of them seen just once; the ten biggest clones take up 8%. Sample: CD8+ T cells from PBMCs. The receptors originated from a human donor in good health (CMV status not recorded). Some clones in this sample may be carry-over from other donors' samples.

This clonotype turned up a few times. The rearrangement links TRBV20-1 to TRBJ2-7; D may match TRBD1 or TRBD2 (5 bases each). This CDR3 is 16 amino acids long. V lost 0 bases and J lost 4, with 19 bases in between. Germline CDR1 reads DFQATT; CDR2 reads SNEGSKA (reference sequence). Written as DNA, the CDR3 is TGCAGTGCTAGAGAGAGGACCGGTCAGGGCGGGTACGAGCAGTACTTC. Amino acids: CSARERTGQGGYEQYF.

Many counts were recorded for this clonotype. The chain combines TRBV19 with TRBJ2-7; D is possibly TRBD1 (6 bases). The V end lost 5 bases, the J end lost 0 bases, and 8 bases lay between the germline ends. The CDR3 covers 13 residues. Looked up from germline, CDR1 is LNHDA and CDR2 is SQIVND (reference sequence). CDR3 protein: CASSQGTSYEQYF. CDR3 in DNA: TGTGCCAGTAGTCAGGGGACCTCCTACGAGCAGTACTTC. The full variable domain, rest sourced from reference TRBV19 and TRBJ2-7, is DGGITQSPKYLFRKEGQNVTLSCEQNLNHDAMYWYRQDPGQGLRLIYYSQIVNDFQKGDIAEGYSVSREKKESFPLTVTSAQKNPTAFYLCASSQGTSYEQYFGPGTRLTVT.

This clonotype turned up a few times. V usage is TRBV13 and J usage is TRBJ2-1; D uncertain. The CDR3 sequence is 14 residues long. V shed 1 base and J shed 4 bases, with 8 bases lying between them. CDR1 PRHDT and CDR2 FYEKMQ come from the germline V gene (reference sequence). The CDR3 here is CASSLDGGYNEQFF. CDR3 sequence (DNA): TGTGCCAGCAGCTTAGATGGCGGATACAATGAGCAGTTCTTC. Full variable domain (missing parts from reference TRBV13 and TRBJ2-1): AAGVIQSPRHLIKEKRETATLKCYPIPRHDTVYWYQQGPGQDPQFLISFYEKMQSDKGSIPDRFSAQQFSDYHSELNMSSLELGDSALYFCASSLDGGYNEQFFGPGTRLTVL.

This clonotype was found many times. The chain links TRBV7-2 to TRBJ1-5; D unresolved. V was cut by 2 bases and J by 6 bases, with 20 bases left in between. The CDR3 is 17 residues long. The germline gives CDR1 SGHTA, CDR2 FQGNSA. The CDR3, as DNA: TGTGCCAGCAGCTTATCGCCGCGTCATATCCGGCCTCAGCCCCAGCATTTT. It translates to CASSLSPRHIRPQPQHF.

This clonotype was picked up many times. The chain is built from TRBV7-8 and TRBJ2-7; D could derive from TRBD1 or TRBD2 (6 bases each). Trimming pared 4 bases from V and 6 bases from J, leaving 13 bases between. The germline gives CDR1 SGHVS, CDR2 FQNEAQ. The CDR3 extends over 13 amino acids. This chain's CDR3 is CASSSPWGAEQYV. The CDR3 nucleotides are TGTGCCAGCAGCTCCCCGTGGGGGGCCGAGCAGTACGTC.

This clonotype has at least ten counts. This chain connects TRBV7-8 to TRBJ2-3; tentatively, D is TRBD2 (5 bases). The CDR3 sequence is 15 residues long. Trimming took 2 bases from V and 0 from J, leaving 9 bases between them. CDR1 SGHVS and CDR2 FQNEAQ come from the germline V gene. The DNA of the CDR3 is TGTGCCAGCAGCTTACGGCGGGTGAGCACAGATACGCAGTATTTT. Amino acid sequence: CASSLRRVSTDTQYF.

This sequence joins TRBV3-1 and TRBJ1-5, with D tentatively TRBD1 (5 bases). Germline values: CDR1 LGHDT, CDR2 YNNKEL (reference sequence). CDR3 length equals 17 residues. V was trimmed by 2 bases and J by 5 bases, leaving 19 bases between them. The CDR3 nucleotides are TGTGCCAGCAGCCAAACTATAGACAGAAGCGGGGATCAGCCCCAGCATTTT. Its protein product is CASSQTIDRSGDQPQHF.

The chain links TRBV4-2 to TRBJ2-3; 9 positions match TRBD2. The germline gives CDR1 LGHNA, CDR2 YNFKEQ. This CDR3 is 16 amino acids long. The ends lost 0 bases at V and 4 bases at J; junction bases unmatched: 5. The DNA for the CDR3 is TGTGCCAGCAGCCAAGAAGCGGGGGGAGGTGCAGATACGCAGTATTTT. It encodes CASSQEAGGGADTQYF.